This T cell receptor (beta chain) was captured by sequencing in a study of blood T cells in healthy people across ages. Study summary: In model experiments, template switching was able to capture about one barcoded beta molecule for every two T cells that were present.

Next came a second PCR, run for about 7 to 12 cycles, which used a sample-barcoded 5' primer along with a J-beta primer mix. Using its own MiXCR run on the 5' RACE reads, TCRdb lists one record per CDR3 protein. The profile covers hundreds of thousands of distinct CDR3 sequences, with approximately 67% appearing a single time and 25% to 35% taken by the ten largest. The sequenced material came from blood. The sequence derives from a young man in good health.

CDR3 bases: TGTGCCAGCAGTCCAAGTCCTTCGGGCCGGCAAGAGACCCAGTACTTC. Protein: CASSPSPSGRQETQYF. This chain links TRBV12-3 or TRBV12-4 with TRBJ2-5; the D is unclear. V lost 5 bases and J 2 bases, leaving 18 bases between the germline ends. This CDR3 is 16 amino acids long.